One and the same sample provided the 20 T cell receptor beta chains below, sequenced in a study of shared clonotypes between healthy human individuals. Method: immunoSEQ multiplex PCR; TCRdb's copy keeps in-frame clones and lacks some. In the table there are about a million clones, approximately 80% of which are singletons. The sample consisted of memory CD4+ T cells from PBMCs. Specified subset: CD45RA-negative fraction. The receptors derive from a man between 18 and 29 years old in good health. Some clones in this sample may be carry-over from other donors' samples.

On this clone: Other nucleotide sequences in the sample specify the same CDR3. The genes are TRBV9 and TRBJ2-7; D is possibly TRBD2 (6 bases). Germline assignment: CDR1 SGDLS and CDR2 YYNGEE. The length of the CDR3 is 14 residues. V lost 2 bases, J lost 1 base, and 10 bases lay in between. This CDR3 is CASSVGLGSYEQYF. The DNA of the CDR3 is TGTGCCAGCAGCGTGGGACTTGGGTCCTACGAGCAGTACTTC.

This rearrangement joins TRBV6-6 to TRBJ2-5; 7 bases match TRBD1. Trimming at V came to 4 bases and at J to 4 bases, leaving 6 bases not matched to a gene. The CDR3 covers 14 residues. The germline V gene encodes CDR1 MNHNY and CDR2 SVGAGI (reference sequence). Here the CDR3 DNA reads TGTGCCAGCAGTTTCCCGGACAGGCGAGAGACCCAGTACTTC. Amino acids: CASSFPDRRETQYF.

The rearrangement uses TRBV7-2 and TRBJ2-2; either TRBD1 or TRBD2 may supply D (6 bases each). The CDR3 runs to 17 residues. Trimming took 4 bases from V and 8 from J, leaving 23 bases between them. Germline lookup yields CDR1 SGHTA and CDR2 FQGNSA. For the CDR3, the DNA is TGTGCCAGCAGCTCTAGGGGGGCTAGTTCGCGGCGAGGGGAGCTGTTTTTT. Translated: CASSSRGASSRRGELFF.

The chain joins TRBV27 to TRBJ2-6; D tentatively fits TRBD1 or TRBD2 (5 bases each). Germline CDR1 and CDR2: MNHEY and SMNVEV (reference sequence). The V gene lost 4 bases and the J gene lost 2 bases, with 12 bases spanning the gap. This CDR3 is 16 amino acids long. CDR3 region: CASSSRGRAGANVLTF. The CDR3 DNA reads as TGTGCCAGCAGTTCGAGGGGCAGGGCTGGGGCCAACGTCCTGACTTTC.

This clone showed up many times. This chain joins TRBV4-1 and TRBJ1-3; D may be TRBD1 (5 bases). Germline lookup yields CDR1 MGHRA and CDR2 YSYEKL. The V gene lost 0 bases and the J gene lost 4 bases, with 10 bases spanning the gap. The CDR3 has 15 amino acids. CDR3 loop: CASSQDRDAGNTIYF. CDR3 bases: TGCGCCAGCAGCCAAGATCGGGACGCGGGAAACACCATATATTTT.

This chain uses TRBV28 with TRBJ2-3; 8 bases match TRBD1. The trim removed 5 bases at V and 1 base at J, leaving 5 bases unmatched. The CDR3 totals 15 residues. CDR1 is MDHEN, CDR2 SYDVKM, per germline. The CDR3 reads CASSPAGQGTDTQYF. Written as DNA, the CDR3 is TGTGCCAGCAGTCCCGCGGGACAGGGCACAGATACGCAGTATTTT.

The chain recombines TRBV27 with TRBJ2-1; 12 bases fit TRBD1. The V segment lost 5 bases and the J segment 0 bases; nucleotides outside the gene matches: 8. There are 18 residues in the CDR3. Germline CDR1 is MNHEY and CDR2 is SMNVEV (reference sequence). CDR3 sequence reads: CASSPGQGAFYSYNEQFF. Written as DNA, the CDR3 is TGTGCCAGCAGTCCGGGACAGGGGGCCTTCTACTCCTACAATGAGCAGTTCTTC.

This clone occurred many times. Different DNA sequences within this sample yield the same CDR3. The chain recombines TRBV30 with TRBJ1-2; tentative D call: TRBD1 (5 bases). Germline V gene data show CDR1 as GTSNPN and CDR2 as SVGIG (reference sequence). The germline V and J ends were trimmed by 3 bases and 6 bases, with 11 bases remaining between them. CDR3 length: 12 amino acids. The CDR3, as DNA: TGTGCCTGGAGGGGGGATAGGCATGGCTACACCTTC. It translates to CAWRGDRHGYTF. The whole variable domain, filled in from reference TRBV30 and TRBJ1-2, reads SQTIHQWPATLVQPVGSPLSLECTVEGTSNPNLYWYRQAAGRGLQLLFYSVGIGQISSEVPQNLSASRPQDRQFILSSKKLLLSDSGFYLCAWRGDRHGYTFGSGTRLTVV.

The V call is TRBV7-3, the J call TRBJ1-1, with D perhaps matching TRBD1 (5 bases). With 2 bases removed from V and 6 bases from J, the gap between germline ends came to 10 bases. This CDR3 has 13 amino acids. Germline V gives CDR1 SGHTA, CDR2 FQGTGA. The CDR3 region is CASSLRRGAEAFF. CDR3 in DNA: TGTGCCAGCAGCTTACGACGGGGGGCTGAAGCTTTCTTT.

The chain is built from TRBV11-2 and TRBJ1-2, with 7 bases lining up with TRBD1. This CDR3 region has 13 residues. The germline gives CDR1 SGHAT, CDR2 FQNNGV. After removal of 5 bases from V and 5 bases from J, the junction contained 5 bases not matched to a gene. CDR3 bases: TGTGCCAGCAGCCTCGGGACAGAATATGGCTACACCTTC. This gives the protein CASSLGTEYGYTF.

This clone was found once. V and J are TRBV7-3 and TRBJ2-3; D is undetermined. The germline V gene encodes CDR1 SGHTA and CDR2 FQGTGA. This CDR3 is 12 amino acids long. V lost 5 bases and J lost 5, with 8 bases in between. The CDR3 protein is CASSPSGDTQYF. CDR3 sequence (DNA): TGTGCCAGCAGCCCGTCCGGAGATACGCAGTATTTT.

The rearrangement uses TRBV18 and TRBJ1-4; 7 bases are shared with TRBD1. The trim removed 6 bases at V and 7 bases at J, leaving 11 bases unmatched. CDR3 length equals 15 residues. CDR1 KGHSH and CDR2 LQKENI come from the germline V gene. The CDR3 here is CASSRQGSAGEKLFF. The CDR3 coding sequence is TGTGCCAGCTCCCGACAGGGATCGGCGGGTGAAAAACTGTTTTTT.

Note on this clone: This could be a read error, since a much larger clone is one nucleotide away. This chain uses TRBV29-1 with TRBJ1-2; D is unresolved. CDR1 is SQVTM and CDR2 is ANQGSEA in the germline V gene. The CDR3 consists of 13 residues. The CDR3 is CSAYRQTNYGHTF. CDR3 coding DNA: TGCAGCGCATACAGACAAACTAACTATGGCCACACCTTC.

CDR3 sequence: CASGPGWGDEQYF. Written as DNA, the CDR3 is TGTGCCAGCGGCCCCGGGTGGGGCGACGAGCAGTACTTC. The chain uses TRBV2 and TRBJ2-7, with D perhaps TRBD1 (5 bases). The CDR3 has 13 amino acids. Germline loops: CDR1 SNHLY, CDR2 FYNNEI. Trimming took off 8 bases at V and 5 bases at J, with 16 bases between the two ends.

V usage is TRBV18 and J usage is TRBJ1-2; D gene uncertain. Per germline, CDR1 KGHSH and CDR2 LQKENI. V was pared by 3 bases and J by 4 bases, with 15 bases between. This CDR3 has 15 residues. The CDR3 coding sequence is TGTGCCAGCTCACCTTCTGAGGGAGGTAGCTATGGCTACACCTTC. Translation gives CASSPSEGGSYGYTF.

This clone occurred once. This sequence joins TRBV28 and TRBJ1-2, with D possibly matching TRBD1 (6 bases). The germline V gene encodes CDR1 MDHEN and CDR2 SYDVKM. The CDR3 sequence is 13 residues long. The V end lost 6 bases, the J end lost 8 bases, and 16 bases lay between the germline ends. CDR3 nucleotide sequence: TGTGCCAGCAGGATCGGCGGGGGGCAAGGCTACACCTTC. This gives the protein CASRIGGGQGYTF.

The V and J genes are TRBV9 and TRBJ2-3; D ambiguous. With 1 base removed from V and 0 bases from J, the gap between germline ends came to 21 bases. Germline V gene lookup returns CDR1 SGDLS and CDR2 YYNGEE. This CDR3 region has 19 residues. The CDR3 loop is CASSVQGLAATSSTDTQYF. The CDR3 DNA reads TGTGCCAGCAGCGTACAAGGATTAGCAGCTACTTCTAGCACAGATACGCAGTATTTT.

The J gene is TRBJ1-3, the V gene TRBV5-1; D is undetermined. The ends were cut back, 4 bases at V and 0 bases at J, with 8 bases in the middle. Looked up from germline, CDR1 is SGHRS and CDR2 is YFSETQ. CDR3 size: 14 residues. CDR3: CASSADISGNTIYF. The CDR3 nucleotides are TGCGCCAGCAGCGCCGATATCTCTGGAAACACCATATATTTT.

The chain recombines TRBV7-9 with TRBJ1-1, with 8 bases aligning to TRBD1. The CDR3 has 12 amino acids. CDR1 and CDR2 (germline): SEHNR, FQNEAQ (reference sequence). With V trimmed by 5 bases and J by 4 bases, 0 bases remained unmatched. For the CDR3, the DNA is TGTGCCAGCAGCGACAGGGGCACTGAAGCTTTCTTT. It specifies CASSDRGTEAFF.

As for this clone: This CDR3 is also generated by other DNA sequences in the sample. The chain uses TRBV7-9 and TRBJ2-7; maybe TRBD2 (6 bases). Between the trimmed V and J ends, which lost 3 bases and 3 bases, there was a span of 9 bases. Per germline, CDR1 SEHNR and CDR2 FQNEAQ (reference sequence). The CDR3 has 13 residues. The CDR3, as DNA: TGTGCCAGCAGCTTCCGGGGGAGCTACGAGCAGTACTTC. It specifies CASSFRGSYEQYF. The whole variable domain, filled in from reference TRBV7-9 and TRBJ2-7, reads DTGVSQNPRHKITKRGQNVTFRCDPISEHNRLYWYRQTLGQGPEFLTYFQNEAQLEKSRLLSDRFSAERPKGSFSTLEIQRTEQGDSAMYLCASSFRGSYEQYFGPGTRLTVT.